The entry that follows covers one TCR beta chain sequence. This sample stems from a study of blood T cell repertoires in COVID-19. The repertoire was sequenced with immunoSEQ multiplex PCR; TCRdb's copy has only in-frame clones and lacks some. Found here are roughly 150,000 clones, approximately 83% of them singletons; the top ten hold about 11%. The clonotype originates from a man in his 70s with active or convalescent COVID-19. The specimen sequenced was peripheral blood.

CDR3 sequence: CASSIGQGPPPYEQYF. For the CDR3, the DNA is TGCGCCAGCAGCATCGGACAGGGGCCTCCACCCTACGAGCAGTACTTC. The V call is TRBV5-1, the J call TRBJ2-7, with 9 nucleotides matching TRBD1. Trimming removed 4 bases from V and 2 bases from J; junction bases left unmatched: 10. The length of the CDR3 is 16 residues. The germline CDR1 and CDR2 sequences are SGHRS and YFSETQ.